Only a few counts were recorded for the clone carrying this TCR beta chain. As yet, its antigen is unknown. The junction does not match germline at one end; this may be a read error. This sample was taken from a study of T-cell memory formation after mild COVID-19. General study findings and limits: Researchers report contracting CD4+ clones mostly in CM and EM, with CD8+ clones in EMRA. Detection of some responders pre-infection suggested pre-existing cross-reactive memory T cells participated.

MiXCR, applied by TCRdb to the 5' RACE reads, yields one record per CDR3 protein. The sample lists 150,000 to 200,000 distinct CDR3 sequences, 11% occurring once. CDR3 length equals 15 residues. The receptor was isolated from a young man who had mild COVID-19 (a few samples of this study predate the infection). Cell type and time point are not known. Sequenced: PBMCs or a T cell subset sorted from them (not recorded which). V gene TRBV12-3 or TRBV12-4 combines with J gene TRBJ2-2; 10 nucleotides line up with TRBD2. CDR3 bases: TGTGCCAGCAGCTTAGCGGGGGGTGACACCGGGGAGCTGTTTTTT. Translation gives CASSLAGGDTGELFF.